This T cell receptor beta chain was identified during a study of blood T cell repertoires in COVID-19. Whole-study context: Donors in the United States, Italy and Spain gave samples during acute or convalescent COVID-19.

TCRdb's copy holds only in-frame clones and misses some; the assay was immunoSEQ multiplex PCR. Of 120,000 to 150,000 clones detected, around four fifths appear once; the ten largest clones hold around 3.2%. V dropped 3 bases and J dropped 5 bases, with 11 bases sitting between them. Germline V gene sequence: CDR1 LNHNV, CDR2 YYDKDF (reference sequence). The CDR3 has 14 amino acids. The chain couples TRBV15 to TRBJ2-1, with D possibly matching TRBD1 (6 bases). The receptor comes from a woman between 45 and 60 years old with acute COVID-19. The source material was PBMCs or T cells enriched from blood (not recorded which). CDR3 nucleotide sequence: TGTGCCACCAGCAGGGGGCAGGGGAACAATGAGCAGTTCTTC. It specifies CATSRGQGNNEQFF.